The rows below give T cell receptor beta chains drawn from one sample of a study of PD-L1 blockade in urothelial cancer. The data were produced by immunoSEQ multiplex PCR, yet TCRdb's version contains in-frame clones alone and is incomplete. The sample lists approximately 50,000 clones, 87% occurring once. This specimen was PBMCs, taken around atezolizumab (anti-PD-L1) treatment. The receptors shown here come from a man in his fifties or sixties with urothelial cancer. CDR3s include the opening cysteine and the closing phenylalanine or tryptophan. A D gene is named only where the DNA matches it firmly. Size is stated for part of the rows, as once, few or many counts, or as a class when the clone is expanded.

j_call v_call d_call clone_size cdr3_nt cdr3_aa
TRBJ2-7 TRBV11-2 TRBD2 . TGTGCCAGCAGCTTGGGGACTAGCGGACGAGGCTACGAGCAGTACTTC CASSLGTSGRGYEQYF
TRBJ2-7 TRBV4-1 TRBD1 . TGCGCCAGCAGCCAAGAGGGACAGGCATACGAGCAGTACTTC CASSQEGQAYEQYF
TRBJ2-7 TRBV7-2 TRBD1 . TGTGCCAGCAGCTTGAGTGGGACAGTACTCTACGAGCAGTACTTC CASSLSGTVLYEQYF
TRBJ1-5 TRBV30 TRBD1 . TGTGCCTGGAGTGGAGACAGGGATCAGCCCCAGCATTTT CAWSGDRDQPQHF
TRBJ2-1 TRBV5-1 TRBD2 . TGCGCCAGCAGCTATCCGACTAGCGGGGGGTGGAATGAGCAGTTCTTC CASSYPTSGGWNEQFF
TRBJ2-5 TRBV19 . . TGTGCCAGTAGTACACTAGCAAGGGAGACCCAGTACTTC CASSTLARETQYF
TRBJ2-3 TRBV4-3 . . TGCGCCAGCAGCCCCCACGCTAGTCTGACAGATACGCAGTATTTT CASSPHASLTDTQYF
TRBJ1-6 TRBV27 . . TGTGCCAGCAGTCCCCGGGGGAGCTCCTATAATTCACCCCTCCACTTT CASSPRGSSYNSPLHF
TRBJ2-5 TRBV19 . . TGTGCCAGTAGTACGGGCCACGGGACTTCTCGGGAGACCCAGTACTTC CASSTGHGTSRETQYF
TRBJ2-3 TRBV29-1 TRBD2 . TGCAGCGCTCTAGCGGGGGCCGCCACAGATACGCAGTATTTT CSALAGAATDTQYF
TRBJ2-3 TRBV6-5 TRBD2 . TGTGCCGGGGGTAGCGGGGCCACAGATACGCAGTATTTT CAGGSGATDTQYF
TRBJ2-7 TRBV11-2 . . TGTGCCAGCAGCTTAAGAAAGACTACGGGGGACTTCGAGCAGTACTTC CASSLRKTTGDFEQYF
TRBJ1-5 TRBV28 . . TGTGCCAGCAGTTTTTCAGGGAGGGTCAAGCCCCAGCATTTT CASSFSGRVKPQHF
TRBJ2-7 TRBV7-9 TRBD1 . TGTGCCAGCAGCCCTAGCCTTGGACAGGGCACCTACGAGCAGTACTTC CASSPSLGQGTYEQYF
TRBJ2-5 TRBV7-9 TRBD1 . TGTGCCAGCAGCCAACACCAGGGGGCCCTAGAGACCCAGTACTTC CASSQHQGALETQYF
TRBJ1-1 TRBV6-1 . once TGTGCCAGCACCGGGGGGAGGTTGGACACTGAAGCTTTCTTT CASTGGRLDTEAFF
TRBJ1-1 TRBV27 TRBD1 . TGTGCCAGCAGTGCCCGGACAGGGTACACTGAAGCTTTCTTT CASSARTGYTEAFF
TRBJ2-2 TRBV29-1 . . TGCAGCGTTGAACGCAGGGGCCATGCCACCGGGGAGCTGTTTTTT CSVERRGHATGELFF
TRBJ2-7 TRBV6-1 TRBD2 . TGTGCCAGCAGGAGGACTAGCGGAGTCGATGAGCAGTACTTC CASRRTSGVDEQYF
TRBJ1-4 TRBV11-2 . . TGTGCCAGCAGCCGGGGTTGGGGGGATGAAAAACTGTTTTTT CASSRGWGDEKLFF
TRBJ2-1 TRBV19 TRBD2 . TGTGCCAGTAGTTCCCGCGGGGGGGCCTACAATGAGCAGTTCTTC CASSSRGGAYNEQFF
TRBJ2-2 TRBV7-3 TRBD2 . TGTGCCAGCAAGATACGCGGGGGGCCGGAAGTGGGGGAGCTGTTTTTT CASKIRGGPEVGELFF
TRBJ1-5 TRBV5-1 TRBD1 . TGCGCCAGCAGCTCCGGACAGGGCCCTCAGCCCCAGCATTTT CASSSGQGPQPQHF
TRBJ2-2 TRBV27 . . TGTGCCAGCAGTATCCAGGTTAGCACCGGGGAGCTGTTTTTT CASSIQVSTGELFF
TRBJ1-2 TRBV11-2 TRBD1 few TGTGCCAGCAGCTCTAGGACAGGGGTCTATGGCTACACCTTC CASSSRTGVYGYTF
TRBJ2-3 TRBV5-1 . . TGCGCCAGCAGCTTCGGGGGAGAAGATACGCAGTATTTT CASSFGGEDTQYF
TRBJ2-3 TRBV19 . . TGTGCCAGTAGTATAGCGGTGGGAGCTACAGATACGCAGTATTTT CASSIAVGATDTQYF
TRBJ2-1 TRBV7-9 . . TGTGCCAGCAGCTCCTTATCCTACAATGAGCAGTTCTTC CASSSLSYNEQFF
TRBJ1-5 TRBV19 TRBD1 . TGTGCCAGTAGTACCATACAGGGGGATAGCAATCAGCCCCAGCATTTT CASSTIQGDSNQPQHF
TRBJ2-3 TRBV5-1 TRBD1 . TGCGCCGGGGGGACAGGAGTCACAGATACGCAGTATTTT CAGGTGVTDTQYF
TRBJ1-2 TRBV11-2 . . TGTGCCAGCAGCTTACCCGAGGGGGTCAGGGGCTACACCTTC CASSLPEGVRGYTF
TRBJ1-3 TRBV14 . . TGTGCCAGCAGCCAGGCGAGGGGAAACACCATATATTTT CASSQARGNTIYF
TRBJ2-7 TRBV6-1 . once TGTGCCAGCAGTGAAGGATATCTCGGAGGCAGGGGTACCTACGAGCAGTACTTC CASSEGYLGGRGTYEQYF
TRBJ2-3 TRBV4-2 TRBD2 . TGTGCCAGCAGCCAAGACGGGCGGGGGACTAGCACAGATACGCAGTATTTT CASSQDGRGTSTDTQYF
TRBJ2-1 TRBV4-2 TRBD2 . TGTGCCAGCAGCCAGGGGACTAGCGGGCCCCACAATGAGCAGTTCTTC CASSQGTSGPHNEQFF
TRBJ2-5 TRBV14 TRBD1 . TGTGCCAGCAGCCCTATAAGGACAGGGCAAGAGACCCAGTACTTC CASSPIRTGQETQYF
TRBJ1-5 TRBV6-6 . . TGTGCCAGCAGTTCCCAGGGAAGGCGCAATCAGCCCCAGCATTTT CASSSQGRRNQPQHF
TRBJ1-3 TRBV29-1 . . TGCAGCGCACACATGGGAAACACCATATATTTT CSAHMGNTIYF
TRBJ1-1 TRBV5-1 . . TGCGCCAGCATGCGCGCGTCGCGGACTGAAGCTTTCTTT CASMRASRTEAFF
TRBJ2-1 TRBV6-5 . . TGTGCCAGCAGATCAGCAGGGTTATCGTCGGGTGAGCAGTTCTTC CASRSAGLSSGEQFF
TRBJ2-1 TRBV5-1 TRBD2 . TGCGCCAGCAGCGAAGGACTAGCGGGGGTTTGGTTAAATGAGCAGTTCTTC CASSEGLAGVWLNEQFF
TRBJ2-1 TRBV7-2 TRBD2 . TGTGCCAGCAGCAAACGGACTAGCGGTTTCTCCTACAATGAGCAGTTCTTC CASSKRTSGFSYNEQFF
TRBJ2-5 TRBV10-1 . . TGCGCCAGCAGTCGGACTGGGGAGACCCAGTACTTC CASSRTGETQYF
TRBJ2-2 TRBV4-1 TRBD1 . TGCGCCAGCAGCCAAGATGGGACAGGGGATACCACCGGGGAGCTGTTTTTT CASSQDGTGDTTGELFF
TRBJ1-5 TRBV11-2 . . TGTGCCAGCAGCTTACAGGGAGGGAATCAGCCCCAGCATTTT CASSLQGGNQPQHF
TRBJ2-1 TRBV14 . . TGTGCCAGCAGCCAGAGGGCCACTGAGCAGTTCTTC CASSQRATEQFF